This entry is about one T cell receptor (beta chain). Its specificity is not known. The data derive from a study of T cell responses to AZD1222 COVID-19 vaccine. Whole-study results and caveats: The donor group comprised mostly white British people and more females; the analysis possibly underestimated clonal diversity. Unmutated regions of variants are reportedly targeted by nearly half of spike-specific TCRs. At baseline, seropositivity was found in only six or seven AZD1222 recipients.

TCRdb's table, derived via immunoSEQ multiplex PCR, lists solely in-frame clones and lacks some. The profile shows roughly 100,000 clones, about 86% of them singletons. The receptor comes from an adult in good health. The source material was peripheral blood, sampled on day 0 of AZD1222 vaccination.

The CDR3 DNA reads as TGCGCCAGCAGCGATCCGGGGCGCAAAGAGACCCAGTACTTC. This translates into CASSDPGRKETQYF. V usage is TRBV5-1 and J usage is TRBJ2-5; D possibly matches TRBD1 or TRBD2 (5 bases each). From germline, CDR1 is SGHRS and CDR2 YFSETQ. V was cut by 4 bases and J by 3 bases, with 13 bases left in between. The CDR3 consists of 14 residues.